This T cell receptor beta chain is drawn from a study of read filtering for tumor transcriptome and immune sequencing. Study-level background: Whole-transcriptome libraries were prepared after DNase treatment.

This library used around 400 ng RNA and molecular barcoded adaptors spanning alpha/delta and beta/gamma chains. TCRdb ran MiXCR on the reads and lists one entry per CDR3 protein. The sample lists 130,000 or so distinct CDR3 sequences; over 10% were seen once. The study's findings and limits: The sorted CD138-negative fraction was a mixed bone marrow immune population, not purified T cells.

CDR1 is DFQATT, CDR2 SNEGSKA, per germline (reference sequence). V shed 0 bases and J 3 bases; nucleotides not matched to a gene: 6. CDR3 length: 15 residues. This clonotype was seen repeatedly, ten times or more. What it binds is not known. This chain connects TRBV20-1 to TRBJ2-7; TRBD2 matches 9 bases. Sequencing input: a population of CD138-negative cells sorted from bone marrow. The TCR was taken from a donor at least 40 years old with multiple myeloma. This chain's CDR3 is CSARDLPSGVYEQYF. CDR3 bases: TGCAGTGCTAGAGATCTTCCTAGCGGGGTCTACGAGCAGTACTTC.